Below, 10 T cell receptor beta chains from the same sample are listed, as sequenced in a study of blood T cell repertoires in COVID-19 (TCRdb year 2020). The library relied on the immunoSEQ multiplex PCR assay. The table comes from immuneACCESS by way of TCRdb, which keeps in-frame sequences with V and J called. Part of the clones is missing from these tables; in studies checked, under half for an unresolved V gene and the rest for unknown reasons. This sample lists about 38,000 clones; approximately 74% were detected once. The ten largest clones represent roughly a tenth of the sample. The sequenced sample was peripheral blood. Source of these receptors: a man in his sixties or seventies with COVID-19, enrolled during active disease.

This clone was detected only a few times. This chain joins TRBV18 and TRBJ1-6; no clear D gene. CDR3 length: 12 amino acids. Germline V gives CDR1 KGHSH, CDR2 LQKENI. V lost 6 bases to trimming and J lost 6 bases, with 6 bases between them. The CDR3 reads CASSISNSPLHF. For the CDR3, the DNA is TGTGCCAGCTCGATCAGTAATTCACCCCTCCACTTT.

Written as DNA, the CDR3 is TGCGCCAGCAGCTTAGGTCAGGGCCTCTACGAGCAGTACTTC. Amino acid sequence: CASSLGQGLYEQYF. The J gene is TRBJ2-7, the V gene TRBV5-1; a possible D gene is TRBD1 (5 bases). The CDR3 runs 14 residues. With 2 bases removed from V and 3 bases from J, the gap between germline ends came to 12 bases. In germline, CDR1 is SGHRS, CDR2 YFSETQ.

This clone was found a few times. The V gene is TRBV11-2, the J gene TRBJ1-1; 9 nucleotides agree with TRBD1. The germline V gene has CDR1 SGHAT and CDR2 FQNNGV. The CDR3 extends over 15 amino acids. Trimming cost V 5 bases and J 5 bases; bases outside gene matches: 9. CDR3 protein: CASSPRQGVRTEAFF. In DNA, the CDR3 is TGTGCCAGCAGCCCGAGACAGGGGGTAAGGACTGAAGCTTTCTTT.

The rearrangement links TRBV4-3 to TRBJ1-1; D not resolved. CDR3 length: 15 amino acids. Deletions cut 1 base from V and 7 bases from J, with 16 bases between. Germline lookup yields CDR1 LGHNA and CDR2 YSLEER. The CDR3 DNA sequence: TGCGCCAGCAGCCAAGGGCCACTAATCCGGGATGAAGCTTTCTTT. It specifies CASSQGPLIRDEAFF.

The genes are TRBV2 and TRBJ2-1; 9 bases are a match to TRBD2. The V gene end was trimmed by 4 bases and the J gene end by 6 bases; junction bases not matched to a gene: 4. CDR1 and CDR2 (germline): SNHLY, FYNNEI. This CDR3 has 14 residues. CDR3 loop: CASSVGGRANEQFF. DNA of the CDR3: TGTGCCAGCAGTGTTGGCGGGAGGGCCAATGAGCAGTTCTTC.

This clone has just a few counts. V is TRBV5-6 and J is TRBJ1-6; D is perhaps TRBD1 (5 bases). Trimming cost V 4 bases and J 7 bases, with 15 bases left between them. CDR1 and CDR2 (germline): SGHDT, YYEEEE. The CDR3 covers 15 residues. This CDR3 reads CASSAMGDYNSPLHF. CDR3 DNA: TGTGCCAGCAGCGCCATGGGGGACTACAATTCACCCCTCCACTTT.

The V call is TRBV7-8, the J call TRBJ1-1, with D possibly being TRBD1 (6 bases). This CDR3 spans 13 amino acids. Trimming took 5 bases from V and 5 from J, leaving 12 bases between them. Germline V gives CDR1 SGHVS, CDR2 FQNEAQ. CDR3 nucleotides: TGTGCCAGCAGCAAACAGGGTCTGACTGAAGCTTTCTTT. Translation gives CASSKQGLTEAFF.

The chain carries TRBV10-1 and TRBJ2-5, with 12 bases that match TRBD1. Germline CDR1 reads WNHNN; CDR2 reads SYGVQD (reference sequence). CDR3 length equals 15 residues. The J segment lost 5 bases and the V segment lost 2 bases, leaving 3 bases of the junction unmatched. The CDR3 sequence: CASSEGTGGSETQYF. The CDR3 bases are TGCGCCAGCAGTGAGGGGACAGGGGGCTCGGAGACCCAGTACTTC.

The chain couples TRBV9 to TRBJ2-3; D is undetermined. Trimming stripped 3 bases from V and 6 bases from J, with 11 bases between. Germline assignment: CDR1 SGDLS and CDR2 YYNGEE. The CDR3 length is 13 residues. CDR3: CASSDGSWDTQYF. The CDR3 nucleotides are TGTGCCAGCAGCGATGGCTCCTGGGATACGCAGTATTTT.

Here the CDR3 DNA reads TGTGCCAGCACCCGTAGGGACAGGGTCGAGCAGTACTTC. This encodes CASTRRDRVEQYF. The chain joins TRBV28 to TRBJ2-7; 9 bases map to TRBD1. The CDR3 length is 13 residues. CDR1 is MDHEN and CDR2 is SYDVKM in the germline V gene. J gave up 6 bases and V 7 bases, and 7 bases lay outside the gene matches.